This T cell receptor beta chain was recorded in a study of beta chain features in type 1 diabetes listed by TCRdb under 2018. A note on the overall study: No differences in mean age, gender distribution, total cell number or subset yield were found between patients and healthy donors. A total of 90 million to 130 million sorted cells were examined across all samples, and a strong correlation was observed between cell number per subset and RNA yield. The study compared TCRB repertoires of sorted circulating CD4+ T cell subsets between recently diagnosed type 1 diabetes patients and matched healthy donors. Naive and central memory subsets were obtained from all 30 or so donors, but regulatory and stem cell-like memory subsets were isolated from only 8 patients and roughly eight healthy donors. What the authors observed across the whole study: Naive, central memory and regulatory TCRB repertoires appeared to be more alike among patients than among healthy donors. PCR may preferentially amplify shorter templates, but because patient and control samples were amplified and corrected together, any resulting skew would affect both groups equally. In all four CD4+ subsets, TCRB CDR3 length was moderately but significantly shorter in type 1 diabetes patients. Because cDNA was sequenced instead of genomic DNA, activated cells with high expression could be over-represented, although the groups did not differ in activation or CD3 levels. Because the HLA sub-analyses included only small numbers of individuals, any influence of HLA type on TCRB rearrangement was left unresolved. Patients with type 1 diabetes made fewer insertions and deleted more nucleotides at VDJ recombination sites, implying thymic rearrangement abnormalities.

According to the germline V gene (reference sequence), CDR1 reads GTSNPN and CDR2 reads SVGIG. Compared with germline, V lacks 2 bases and J lacks 4 bases; bases without a gene match: 5. CDR3 length: 14 amino acids, cysteine to phenylalanine. Only the CDR3 region is kept as DNA, spanning 42 bases read in frame from base 1. A single peripheral blood draw of about 116 mL on average was collected from each donor into heparinised tubes. Naive, central memory, regulatory and stem cell-like memory CD4+ T cells were sorted on a BD FACSAria II using a panel including CD45RO, CCR7, CD25, CD127, CD95 and CD27. All sorted populations exceeded 95% purity. Right away, PBMCs were isolated by Lymphoprep density gradient centrifugation and were stained directly, with no culture step. So that batch effects would be minimized, each experiment stained and sorted samples in pairs, pairing one healthy donor with one patient.

The entire isolated RNA was reverse transcribed using the High Capacity cDNA Reverse Transcription Kit, and thus expressed TCRB transcripts were sequenced. Deep immunoSEQ sequencing was applied to naive, central memory and regulatory T cell samples, giving an average of about 3.6 million total reads per sample. After sorted cells were lysed in RLT buffer, RNA was extracted with DNase-treated RNeasy Micro or Mini kits, with the choice depending on cell number. To prevent cross-contamination, every cell subset was processed on its own, while patient and healthy donor samples were processed together. The immunoSEQ multiplex PCR was used to amplify TCRB sequences from cDNA, generating 87-bp fragments that spanned the CDR3 region. Amplicons were sequenced on the Illumina HiSeq platform. The published analysis was carried out like this. PCR bias was computationally corrected using synthetic template baselines, reads within Hamming distance 2 were collapsed, and singletons that could not be merged were discarded. Reads were aligned to IMGT to assign V, D and J genes, CDR3 length, and insertions or deletions at six rearrangement sites. Within each subset, clonotype counts were normalized to the number of sorted cells before true diversity and Gini coefficients were calculated with the tcR R package. The overlap coefficient, calculated on TCRB nucleotide sequences, was used to quantify repertoire sharing. As a proxy for the pre-selection repertoire, out-of-frame TCRB sequences from naive cells were analyzed. As stored in TCRdb, this immuneACCESS dataset retains in-frame rearrangements with V and J assigned. A fraction of the clones does not appear; measured against another copy, unresolved V genes explain less than half of the discrepancy, and the remainder lacks a known reason. V and J calls and clone size are as listed in that table; D and trimming were resolved from the DNA. This sample has 250,000 or so clones in its table, and 55% to 70% of those were observed once. The biggest ten clones account for approximately 0.05% of the sample.

Points on this clone: The specificity of this receptor is unknown. No much larger clone is present one base from it, and per-base qualities are unavailable.

The chain joins TRBV30 to TRBJ2-7; 10 junctional bases match TRBD1. The sequenced sample was naive CD4+ T cells from blood. This specimen's cell subset or site label, interpreted: true naive CD4+ T cells. The sequence came from a man aged 25 to 45 in good health. The CDR3 region: CAWSLGQGKYEQYF. The nucleotide sequence reads as follows: TGTGCCTGGAGTCTGGGACAGGGGAAATACGAGCAGTACTTC.